The 8 T cell receptor beta chains in this list originate from one sample, sequenced in a study of cytomegalovirus exposure and HLA in healthy donors. Vbeta (60) and Jbeta (13) primers were used in the PCR. The assay was immunoSEQ multiplex PCR, and TCRdb's table has in-frame clones only and misses some. The sample holds roughly 150,000 clones. Sequences were obtained from PBMCs. The source is a woman in her fifties or sixties in good health and CMV-seronegative.

This chain connects TRBV6-5 to TRBJ2-5; maybe TRBD1 (7 bases). The germline gives CDR1 MNHEY, CDR2 SVGAGI. V lost 0 bases to trimming and J lost 6 bases, with 17 bases between them. The CDR3 runs 16 residues. The CDR3 here is CASSYSAQGGVQTQYF. CDR3 sequence (DNA): TGTGCCAGCAGTTACTCCGCCCAGGGGGGCGTGCAGACCCAGTACTTC.

The V gene is TRBV6-5, the J gene TRBJ2-5; maybe TRBD1 (6 bases). The V gene lost 6 bases and the J gene lost 5 bases, with 13 bases spanning the gap. Germline CDR1 and CDR2: MNHEY and SVGAGI. This CDR3 comprises 13 residues. The CDR3 DNA sequence: TGTGCCAGCAGACAGGGCGGTATGGAGACCCAGTACTTC. Translating gives CASRQGGMETQYF.

This chain uses TRBV12-5 with TRBJ1-1, with no clear D. The ends were cut back, 1 base at V and 2 bases at J, with 5 bases in the middle. This CDR3 is 13 amino acids long. Per the germline V gene, CDR1 is LGHNT and CDR2 is FRNRAP. The CDR3 DNA reads as TGTGCTAGTGGTTTGGGACTCAACACTGAAGCTTTCTTT. Translating gives CASGLGLNTEAFF.

The gene calls are TRBV5-4 and TRBJ1-2, with TRBD1 as a possible D gene (6 bases). This CDR3 is built from 14 residues. Trimming stripped 4 bases from V and 7 bases from J, with 17 bases between. From germline, CDR1 is SGHNT and CDR2 YYREEE (reference sequence). The CDR3 loop reads CASSRGGAALGYTF. The CDR3 region has the DNA TGTGCCAGCAGCCGCGGGGGGGCAGCGCTTGGCTACACCTTC.

As DNA, the CDR3 is TGTGCCACCAGCAGAGACCGACAGGGGGCGTTCGGCTACACCTTC. As protein: CATSRDRQGAFGYTF. The chain uses TRBV15 and TRBJ1-2; 10 nucleotides align to TRBD1. Trimming at V came to 0 bases and at J to 8 bases, leaving 6 bases not matched to a gene. CDR1 is LNHNV and CDR2 is YYDKDF in the germline V gene (reference sequence). The CDR3 length is 15 residues.

The chain recombines TRBV2 with TRBJ2-3; 7 bases line up with TRBD2. This CDR3 has 13 amino acids. Losses at the gene ends were 4 bases for V and 5 bases for J; bases not matched to a gene: 3. CDR1 and CDR2 (germline): SNHLY, FYNNEI. The CDR3 DNA sequence: TGTGCCAGCAGTGGACTAGCTGGAGATACGCAGTATTTT. It encodes CASSGLAGDTQYF.

This rearrangement joins TRBV6-1 to TRBJ2-5, with a weak D call TRBD2 (5 bases). V lost 10 bases and J 4 bases, leaving 16 bases between the germline ends. Germline CDR1 MNHNS, CDR2 SASEGT. CDR3 size: 13 residues. The CDR3 here is CATFFTGGETQYF. The CDR3 DNA sequence: TGTGCCACCTTTTTTACCGGAGGAGAGACCCAGTACTTC.

The V gene is TRBV30, the J gene TRBJ2-2; 8 nucleotides agree with TRBD2. Germline V lookup: CDR1 GTSNPN, CDR2 SVGIG (reference sequence). CDR3 length: 15 amino acids. Trimming removed 3 bases from V and 6 bases from J; junction bases left unmatched: 9. The CDR3 coding sequence is TGTGCCTGGAGGGACCTCGGGAGGGCCCCCGGGGAGCTGTTTTTT. Amino acids: CAWRDLGRAPGELFF. The full variable domain, in which reference TRBV30 and TRBJ2-2 provide the parts outside the CDR3, is SQTIHQWPATLVQPVGSPLSLECTVEGTSNPNLYWYRQAAGRGLQLLFYSVGIGQISSEVPQNLSASRPQDRQFILSSKKLLLSDSGFYLCAWRDLGRAPGELFFGEGSRLTVL.